These T cell receptor beta chains were read from a single sample in a study of blood T cell repertoires in COVID-19. Profiling relied on immunoSEQ multiplex PCR, and the TCRdb table lists in-frame clones only, not all of them. The sample includes some 520,000 clones, approximately 89% of them seen just once. Sample: peripheral blood. The receptor source for this set is a man between 18 and 29 years old with COVID-19, enrolled during active disease. Both conserved end residues are part of each CDR3. Fields, in order: clone size, J gene, D gene, V gene, CDR3 DNA, CDR3 protein. A D gene is named only where the DNA matches it firmly. Where a row states a size, it is once, few, many or the class of an expanded clone; other rows omit it.

clone_size: NA; j_call: TRBJ2-6; d_call: NA; v_call: TRBV5-1; cdr3_nt: TGCGCCAGCAGCCAGAAGGGGTTATCCGACTCTGGGGCCAACGTCCTGACTTTC; cdr3_aa: CASSQKGLSDSGANVLTF
clone_size: NA; j_call: TRBJ2-3; d_call: NA; v_call: TRBV6-5; cdr3_nt: TGTGCCAGCAGGGGAATGGGAGCCACAGATACGCAGTATTTT; cdr3_aa: CASRGMGATDTQYF
clone_size: NA; j_call: TRBJ2-3; d_call: TRBD2; v_call: TRBV29-1; cdr3_nt: TGCAGCGTTGAGCCATGGGGGGGAGATACGCAGTATTTT; cdr3_aa: CSVEPWGGDTQYF
clone_size: NA; j_call: TRBJ2-7; d_call: TRBD2; v_call: TRBV7-9; cdr3_nt: TGTGCCAGTAGAATGACTAGCGAAACCTACGAGCAGTACTTC; cdr3_aa: CASRMTSETYEQYF
clone_size: NA; j_call: TRBJ2-3; d_call: TRBD2; v_call: TRBV20-1; cdr3_nt: TGCAGTGCTAGTGGGGTAGCGGGGACTAGCACAGATACGCAGTATTTT; cdr3_aa: CSASGVAGTSTDTQYF
clone_size: NA; j_call: TRBJ2-1; d_call: TRBD2; v_call: TRBV25-1; cdr3_nt: TGTGCCAGCAGTGACTGGACTAGGGATTACAATGAGCAGTTCTTC; cdr3_aa: CASSDWTRDYNEQFF
clone_size: NA; j_call: TRBJ2-5; d_call: TRBD1; v_call: TRBV4-1; cdr3_nt: TGCGCCAGCAGCCAGGATGGGACAGGGGGCTTTGAGACCCAGTACTTC; cdr3_aa: CASSQDGTGGFETQYF
clone_size: NA; j_call: TRBJ2-1; d_call: TRBD2; v_call: TRBV24-1; cdr3_nt: TGTGCCACCAGTGATTTGCGGCGGGAGGGGGAAGAGCAGTTCTTC; cdr3_aa: CATSDLRREGEEQFF
clone_size: NA; j_call: TRBJ1-2; d_call: NA; v_call: TRBV18; cdr3_nt: TGTGCCAGCTCACCACCGGCGGGCGTCTATGGCTACACCTTC; cdr3_aa: CASSPPAGVYGYTF
clone_size: once; j_call: TRBJ2-3; d_call: NA; v_call: TRBV1; cdr3_nt: TGCACCAGCAGCCAAGAGGCGGGAGGGCACACAGATACGCAGTATTTT; cdr3_aa: CTSSQEAGGHTDTQYF
clone_size: NA; j_call: TRBJ1-6; d_call: NA; v_call: TRBV19; cdr3_nt: TGTGCCACGACAGGCCCTCAGGATAATTCACCCCTCCACTTT; cdr3_aa: CATTGPQDNSPLHF
clone_size: NA; j_call: TRBJ2-3; d_call: NA; v_call: TRBV10-3; cdr3_nt: TGTGCCATCAGTGACCCAGGGACGCAGTATTTT; cdr3_aa: CAISDPGTQYF
clone_size: NA; j_call: TRBJ2-7; d_call: NA; v_call: TRBV7-9; cdr3_nt: TGTGCCAGCAGCTTTTCTACTAGAGCCTCAACAGACCACGAGCAGTACTTC; cdr3_aa: CASSFSTRASTDHEQYF
clone_size: NA; j_call: TRBJ2-5; d_call: NA; v_call: TRBV11-2; cdr3_nt: TGTGCCAGCAGCTTATTAGGCCCTAGAAGCATAACCAGAGAGACCCAGTACTTC; cdr3_aa: CASSLLGPRSITRETQYF
clone_size: NA; j_call: TRBJ1-1; d_call: NA; v_call: TRBV11-3; cdr3_nt: TGTGCCAGCAGCTTCGACAGGAACACTGAAGCTTTCTTT; cdr3_aa: CASSFDRNTEAFF
clone_size: NA; j_call: TRBJ2-2; d_call: NA; v_call: TRBV13; cdr3_nt: TGTGCCAGCAGCACACAGGTCCGCACCGGGGAGCTGTTTTTT; cdr3_aa: CASSTQVRTGELFF
clone_size: NA; j_call: TRBJ2-1; d_call: TRBD2; v_call: TRBV24-1; cdr3_nt: TGTGCCACCAGTGATCCTGGGTTAGCGGGAGGGGCATCGGGTGAGCAGTTCTTC; cdr3_aa: CATSDPGLAGGASGEQFF
clone_size: few; j_call: TRBJ1-5; d_call: NA; v_call: TRBV13; cdr3_nt: TGTGCCAGCGGTACCCTTCACCGGAGGGGAGGGGAGGTGGACAATCAGCCCCAGCATTTT; cdr3_aa: CASGTLHRRGGEVDNQPQHF
clone_size: once; j_call: TRBJ1-2; d_call: NA; v_call: TRBV30; cdr3_nt: TGTGCCTGGAGTGTTGCCCTTCGGACTGATGGCTACACCTTC; cdr3_aa: CAWSVALRTDGYTF
clone_size: NA; j_call: TRBJ2-2; d_call: TRBD1; v_call: TRBV18; cdr3_nt: TGTGCCAGCTCACCACCCGGGACAGGGACCACCGGGGAGCTGTTTTTT; cdr3_aa: CASSPPGTGTTGELFF
clone_size: NA; j_call: TRBJ2-2; d_call: NA; v_call: TRBV6-5; cdr3_nt: TGTGCCAGCGTCGACTCTTTAGGCTCCGGGGAGCTGTTTTTT; cdr3_aa: CASVDSLGSGELFF
clone_size: NA; j_call: TRBJ2-5; d_call: NA; v_call: TRBV7-9; cdr3_nt: TGTGCCAGCAGCTTAAGGCCGGCGGGACCGGGAGAGACCCAGTACTTC; cdr3_aa: CASSLRPAGPGETQYF
clone_size: NA; j_call: TRBJ2-5; d_call: TRBD2; v_call: TRBV5-1; cdr3_nt: TGCGCCAGCAGCTTGGGCGGGAGAGGAGCAGAGACCCAGTACTTC; cdr3_aa: CASSLGGRGAETQYF
clone_size: NA; j_call: TRBJ2-1; d_call: TRBD1; v_call: TRBV5-1; cdr3_nt: TGCGCCAGCAGCCCGGGACAGGGGGCGCACAATGAGCAGTTCTTC; cdr3_aa: CASSPGQGAHNEQFF
clone_size: NA; j_call: TRBJ2-7; d_call: TRBD2; v_call: TRBV10-1; cdr3_nt: TGCGCCAGCAGTGAAGGGGTGGCTAGCGGGGTTAGCTCCTACGAGCAGTACTTC; cdr3_aa: CASSEGVASGVSSYEQYF
clone_size: NA; j_call: TRBJ2-7; d_call: TRBD2; v_call: TRBV19; cdr3_nt: TGTGCCAGTAGTACACTAGCGGGTGTCTACGAGCAGTACTTC; cdr3_aa: CASSTLAGVYEQYF
clone_size: NA; j_call: TRBJ2-2; d_call: TRBD1; v_call: TRBV25-1; cdr3_nt: TGTGCCAGCAGTGTTCACAGGGGGGCCGGGGAGCTGTTTTTT; cdr3_aa: CASSVHRGAGELFF
clone_size: once; j_call: TRBJ2-7; d_call: TRBD1; v_call: TRBV27; cdr3_nt: TGTGCCAGCAGTTTAGGGACAGGGGCGAGCTACGAGCAGTACTTC; cdr3_aa: CASSLGTGASYEQYF
clone_size: NA; j_call: TRBJ2-1; d_call: TRBD2; v_call: TRBV5-1; cdr3_nt: TGCGCCAGCAGCTTGCAAGCGGGAGCCAACAATGAGCAGTTCTTC; cdr3_aa: CASSLQAGANNEQFF
clone_size: NA; j_call: TRBJ2-1; d_call: TRBD2; v_call: TRBV5-8; cdr3_nt: TGTGCCAGCAGCTTAGAGTTTCTAGCGGGAGCCGATCATGAGCAGTTCTTC; cdr3_aa: CASSLEFLAGADHEQFF
clone_size: NA; j_call: TRBJ2-3; d_call: TRBD2; v_call: TRBV5-4; cdr3_nt: TGTGCCAGCAGCGCAAGGACTAGCGGGGGCACAGATACGCAGTATTTT; cdr3_aa: CASSARTSGGTDTQYF
clone_size: NA; j_call: TRBJ1-3; d_call: TRBD1; v_call: TRBV12-5; cdr3_nt: TGTGCTAGTGGTTACGGGACAGGGGGAAACACCATATATTTT; cdr3_aa: CASGYGTGGNTIYF
clone_size: NA; j_call: TRBJ2-5; d_call: TRBD2; v_call: TRBV2; cdr3_nt: TGTGCCAGCAGAGATGGACTAGCAGGAGTGGAGACCCAGTACTTC; cdr3_aa: CASRDGLAGVETQYF
clone_size: NA; j_call: TRBJ2-3; d_call: TRBD2; v_call: TRBV7-7; cdr3_nt: TGTGCTAGCAGCTTGACTAGCGGGAGGGCTAGCACAGATACGCAGTATTTT; cdr3_aa: CASSLTSGRASTDTQYF
clone_size: NA; j_call: TRBJ2-1; d_call: TRBD2; v_call: TRBV5-1; cdr3_nt: TGCGCCAGCAGCAGGGGACTAGCGGACTACAATGAGCAGTTCTTC; cdr3_aa: CASSRGLADYNEQFF
clone_size: once; j_call: TRBJ2-7; d_call: TRBD1; v_call: TRBV10-2; cdr3_nt: TGCGCCAGCAGTTCGACAGGGACCTACGAGCAGTACTTC; cdr3_aa: CASSSTGTYEQYF
clone_size: NA; j_call: TRBJ2-7; d_call: NA; v_call: TRBV19; cdr3_nt: TGTGCCAGTACCGGACCCAGACTAGTTTCTGGCTCCTACGAGCAGTACTTC; cdr3_aa: CASTGPRLVSGSYEQYF
clone_size: once; j_call: TRBJ2-1; d_call: TRBD1; v_call: TRBV29-1; cdr3_nt: TGCAGCGTTGGCCGGGACAGGGGATACAATGAGCAGTTCTTC; cdr3_aa: CSVGRDRGYNEQFF
clone_size: NA; j_call: TRBJ2-3; d_call: TRBD2; v_call: TRBV30; cdr3_nt: TGTGCCTGTGGACTAGCGGGAGGAAGGACAGATACGCAGTATTTT; cdr3_aa: CACGLAGGRTDTQYF
clone_size: NA; j_call: TRBJ2-6; d_call: TRBD1; v_call: TRBV7-9; cdr3_nt: TGTGCCAGCAGCTCGGGGCCCGGGACAGGGGTCTCTGGGGCCAACGTCCTGACTTTC; cdr3_aa: CASSSGPGTGVSGANVLTF
clone_size: NA; j_call: TRBJ2-1; d_call: TRBD2; v_call: TRBV24-1; cdr3_nt: TGTGCCACCAGTGATCTAGCGGGAGCCAACTACAATGAGCAGTTCTTC; cdr3_aa: CATSDLAGANYNEQFF
clone_size: NA; j_call: TRBJ1-5; d_call: NA; v_call: TRBV28; cdr3_nt: TGTGCCAGCACCCCAAGTGGGGAGAGCCAGCCCCAGCATTTT; cdr3_aa: CASTPSGESQPQHF
clone_size: NA; j_call: TRBJ2-3; d_call: TRBD2; v_call: TRBV5-4; cdr3_nt: TGTGCCAGCAGCTGGGCGAGCGGGAGTTTGGGAGATACGCAGTATTTT; cdr3_aa: CASSWASGSLGDTQYF
clone_size: NA; j_call: TRBJ1-5; d_call: NA; v_call: TRBV30; cdr3_nt: TGTGCCTGGAGTATGCGGGTAAGCGGTCAGCCCCAGCATTTT; cdr3_aa: CAWSMRVSGQPQHF
clone_size: NA; j_call: TRBJ2-5; d_call: NA; v_call: TRBV21-1; cdr3_nt: TGTGCCAGCAGCAAAGGGGCGGAGTGGCGGGAGGACCAAGAGACCCAGTACTTC; cdr3_aa: CASSKGAEWREDQETQYF